This T cell receptor beta chain was identified in a study of T cells in Graves' hyperthyroidism and ophthalmopathy. The CDR3 consists of 12 residues. CDR1 and CDR2 (germline): MNHNY, SVGAGI (reference sequence). Trimming pared 2 bases from V and 7 bases from J, leaving 6 bases between. This clonotype came up many times. The antigen is unknown. A much larger clone differs by one base, so this may be a read error. Broader study findings: The majority of expanded thyroid clonotypes above 0.001 also appeared in blood. From stable hyperthyroidism, ophthalmopathy was separated by a 13 V-J model.

Amplified regions were TCR beta CDR3 sequences from RNA transcripts. A set of HTBI primers served as the primers for a first-round RT-PCR of the TCR CDR3. Each CDR3 protein is one row after TCRdb ran MiXCR on the multiplex PCR reads. The sample carries 280,000 or so distinct CDR3 sequences, about 15% recorded once. Hyperthyroidism patients were newly diagnosed, had disease duration under 2 months, and were aged 18 to 65 years. Exclusion of a patient resulted from uncontrolled infection, other autoimmune disease, pregnancy or lactation. J is TRBJ2-1 and V is TRBV6-6, with D hard to call. The sequencing input was blood. This TCR was recovered from a woman in her forties or fifties with Graves' hyperthyroidism that later progressed to Graves' ophthalmopathy. CDR3 bases: TGTGCCAGCAGTTACGGTGCGAATGAGCAGTTCTTC. It specifies CASSYGANEQFF.